The T cell receptor beta chain under discussion was sequenced for a study of T cells after yellow fever vaccination. This CDR3 contains 15 residues. V shed 5 bases and J 0 bases; nucleotides not matched to a gene: 5. Germline lookup yields CDR1 SGHTA and CDR2 FQGNSA. TCRdb reanalysed the 5' RACE reads using MiXCR and keeps one entry per CDR3 protein. The sample yields approximately 300,000 distinct CDR3 sequences, around 6.8% seen once. This clonotype was seen a handful of times. The chain joins TRBV7-2 to TRBJ1-2; the match to TRBD1 covers 8 bases. The sample was PBMCs, taken 45 days after the first yellow fever vaccination. This sequence originates from a man aged 18 to 29 who received the YFV17D yellow fever vaccine. The CDR3 spells CASSPGQGPNYGYTF. The CDR3 nucleotides read TGTGCCAGCAGCCCAGGACAGGGCCCTAACTATGGCTACACCTTC.